This T cell receptor beta chain was observed in a study of long-term antiretroviral therapy in people with HIV. Study findings and constraints: HIV repertoires showed narrower CDR3 length ranges than controls. Diversity went up after ART and still fell short of transplant donor controls.

This clone was observed a handful of times. Its antigen is unknown. CDR1 SSHAT and CDR2 FNYEAQ come from the germline V gene (reference sequence). The CDR3 spans 13 residues. J lost 5 bases, V lost 5 bases, and 4 bases had no gene match. Runs used v3.0 of the immunoSEQ assay and were done at survey level. Using immunoSEQ multiplex PCR, the repertoire was profiled, and TCRdb retains in-frame clones only, with some absent. The repertoire includes approximately 17,000 clones, 85% to 90% of them detected once, and around 12% sits in the top ten. V gene TRBV7-7 combines with J gene TRBJ1-1; 8 bases map to TRBD1. This sequence originates from a man aged 45 to 65 with HIV. The input for sequencing was unsorted PBMCs, taken 0.7 years before starting antiretroviral therapy. The CDR3 loop reads CASSLTGGTEAFF. CDR3 in DNA: TGTGCCAGCAGCCTAACAGGGGGGACTGAAGCTTTCTTT.